What follows are 21 T cell receptor beta chains derived from one specimen sequenced in a study of shared clonotypes between healthy human individuals. The protocol was immunoSEQ multiplex PCR, while the TCRdb copy is restricted to in-frame clones and leaves out a portion. The sample lists around 2,100,000 clones; about 95% were seen once. CD45RO-negative, CCR7-selected cells formed the naive CD8 fraction, which excluded terminally differentiated effector memory CD45RA+ cells. Sample: naive CD8+ T cells sorted from blood. These receptor sequences come from a man aged 18 to 35 in good health.

The chain is built from TRBV30 and TRBJ1-5, with 9 bases fitting TRBD1. The CDR3 is 15 amino acids. CDR1 is GTSNPN and CDR2 is SVGIG in the germline V gene (reference sequence). Trimming took 1 base from V and 6 from J; bases not matched to a gene: 7. In nucleotides, the CDR3 is TGTGCCTGGAGTGATGGGACAGGGAATGCTCAGCCCCAGCATTTT. Its protein is CAWSDGTGNAQPQHF.

As concerns this clone: Relative to the germline gene, one junction end is altered; a read error may explain this. CDR3 coding DNA: TGTGCTAGCAGTTCACCCGGAGACGGAGCTAACTATGGCTACACCTTC. Residues: CASSSPGDGANYGYTF. The chain is built from TRBV7-7 and TRBJ1-2; D unclear. Germline loops: CDR1 SSHAT, CDR2 FNYEAQ (reference sequence). This CDR3 region has 16 residues.

This clone has only one observation. The gene calls are TRBV4-1 and TRBJ2-5; D is tentatively TRBD1 or TRBD2 (5 bases each). V lost 3 bases and J lost 1, with 15 bases in between. This CDR3 has 16 residues. Germline V lookup: CDR1 MGHRA, CDR2 YSYEKL. The CDR3 DNA follows: TGCGCCAGCAGCCAGGAATGGCTCGGGACCCAAGAGACCCAGTACTTC. Encoded protein: CASSQEWLGTQETQYF.

The rearrangement joins TRBV25-1 to TRBJ1-3; no clear D. There are 11 residues in the CDR3. Germline lookup yields CDR1 MGHDK and CDR2 SYGVNS. V lost 7 bases and J lost 4, with 5 bases in between. CDR3 region: CASTSGNTIYF. CDR3 nucleotide sequence: TGTGCCAGCACGTCCGGAAACACCATATATTTT.

V and J are TRBV15 and TRBJ2-1; TRBD2 matches at 7 bases. This CDR3 has 15 residues. Germline loops: CDR1 LNHNV, CDR2 YYDKDF (reference sequence). J lost 9 bases, V lost 0 bases, and 8 bases had no gene match. The CDR3 DNA reads TGTGCCACCAGCAGAGATCGGGGACTACCCACTGAGCAGTTCTTC. Protein product: CATSRDRGLPTEQFF.

This clone was seen only once. A read error may produce the germline difference seen at one junction end. The V gene is TRBV9, the J gene TRBJ2-7; D possibly uses TRBD1 or TRBD2 (6 bases each). The CDR3 spans 11 residues. CDR1 is SGDLS, CDR2 YYNGEE, per germline. The CDR3 DNA sequence: TGTGCCAGCAGCGTAGTTGGGGGGCGAAAGTTC. This translates into CASSVVGGRKF.

As concerns this clone: Other DNA sequences in this sample translate to the same CDR3. The chain is built from TRBV4-1 and TRBJ2-2; no clear D gene. The V gene's germline CDR1 is MGHRA and CDR2 YSYEKL. There are 11 residues in the CDR3. Trimming left V 3 bases short and J 5 bases short, with 1 base between. The CDR3 region has the DNA TGCGCCAGCAGCCAGACCGGGGAGCTGTTTTTT. It encodes CASSQTGELFF.

This clone has just one count. This CDR3 is also generated by other DNA sequences in the sample. The V and J genes are TRBV27 and TRBJ2-6, with D maybe TRBD1 (5 bases). Per germline, CDR1 MNHEY and CDR2 SMNVEV (reference sequence). CDR3 length equals 14 residues. Trimming shortened V by 3 bases and J by 2 bases, and 5 bases separated the two germline ends. The CDR3 here is CASSLTAGANVLTF. In DNA form, the CDR3 reads TGTGCCAGCAGTTTGACAGCTGGGGCCAACGTCCTGACTTTC. The whole variable domain, filled in from reference TRBV27 and TRBJ2-6, reads EAQVTQNPRYLITVTGKKLTVTCSQNMNHEYMSWYRQDPGLGLRQIYYSMNVEVTDKGDVPEGYKVSRKEKRNFPLILESPSPNQTSLYFCASSLTAGANVLTFGAGSRLTVL.

This clone has a single count. The CDR3 loop is CASSSGGHEQYF. Written as DNA, the CDR3 is TGTGCCAGCAGCTCGGGGGGCCACGAGCAGTACTTC. The genes are TRBV7-6 and TRBJ2-7; weak D call: TRBD2 (7 bases). Germline V gene sequence: CDR1 SGHVS, CDR2 FNYEAQ. With 4 bases removed from V and 5 bases from J, the gap between germline ends came to 9 bases. The CDR3 has 12 amino acids.

The gene calls are TRBV7-9 and TRBJ2-7; 8 nucleotides match TRBD1. The CDR3 loop spans 14 amino acids. Germline V gene data show CDR1 as SEHNR and CDR2 as FQNEAQ (reference sequence). The V segment lost 5 bases and the J segment 4 bases; nucleotides outside the gene matches: 7. The CDR3 reads CASSPPGGGYEQYF. As DNA, the CDR3 is TGTGCCAGCAGCCCTCCAGGGGGCGGTTACGAGCAGTACTTC.

This chain joins TRBV28 and TRBJ2-3, with TRBD2 matching over 10 bases. From germline, CDR1 is MDHEN and CDR2 SYDVKM. V lost 3 bases to trimming and J lost 1 base; unmatched junction nucleotides: 4. The CDR3 has 16 residues. DNA for the CDR3: TGTGCCAGCAGTTTCGTACTAGCGGGGCGCACAGATACGCAGTATTTT. As protein: CASSFVLAGRTDTQYF.

This clone was picked up one time. The chain has TRBV10-2 and TRBJ1-5; 9 bases align to TRBD1. The CDR3 extends over 14 amino acids. Trimming removed 3 bases from V and 7 bases from J; junction bases left unmatched: 4. Germline V gene data show CDR1 as WSHSY and CDR2 as SAAADI. The CDR3 DNA is TGCGCCAGCAGTGAATCACAGGGGGCACAGCCCCAGCATTTT. The encoded protein is CASSESQGAQPQHF.

This clone has just one count. The gene calls are TRBV6-5 and TRBJ2-1, with D maybe TRBD2 (5 bases). V shed 6 bases and J shed 7 bases, with 10 bases lying between them. Germline CDR1 reads MNHEY; CDR2 reads SVGAGI. This CDR3 region has 12 residues. The CDR3 reads CASSPTSNEQFF. The CDR3 DNA follows: TGTGCCAGCAGCCCCACTAGTAATGAGCAGTTCTTC.

There are a few counts of this clone. The chain carries TRBV13 and TRBJ2-7, with D maybe TRBD1 (5 bases). This CDR3 has 14 residues. V was cut by 5 bases and J by 2 bases, with 13 bases left in between. CDR1 PRHDT and CDR2 FYEKMQ come from the germline V gene (reference sequence). CDR3 sequence (DNA): TGTGCCAGCAGCGCCGAAGGGGTCACCTACGAGCAGTACTTC. Translating it yields CASSAEGVTYEQYF.

The CDR3 region has the DNA TGTGCCAGCAGCCTTGGACTAGCGGGAGCCTATACATACAATGAGCAGTTCTTC. Translation: CASSLGLAGAYTYNEQFF. The chain joins TRBV7-2 to TRBJ2-1; 13 positions match TRBD2. CDR1 and CDR2 (germline): SGHTA, FQGNSA. J lost 4 bases, V lost 5 bases, and 11 bases had no gene match. This CDR3 comprises 18 residues.

The chain couples TRBV27 to TRBJ2-1; TRBD1 agrees at 8 bases. J gave up 2 bases and V 6 bases, and 6 bases lay outside the gene matches. Germline V CDR1 and CDR2: MNHEY, SMNVEV (reference sequence). The CDR3 is 15 amino acids. CDR3 amino acids: CASSQGATPYNEQFF. CDR3 sequence (DNA): TGTGCCAGCAGCCAGGGGGCGACTCCCTACAATGAGCAGTTCTTC.

The gene calls are TRBV6-4 and TRBJ2-1, with D unclear. The CDR3 runs 16 residues. Germline CDR1 MRHNA, CDR2 SNTAGT. V was pared by 2 bases and J by 0 bases, with 11 bases between. The CDR3 sequence: CASSDPRRASYNEQFF. The CDR3 DNA reads as TGTGCCAGCAGTGACCCGAGGAGAGCCTCCTACAATGAGCAGTTCTTC.

V usage is TRBV13 and J usage is TRBJ2-2; 14 bases are a match to TRBD2. The germline V gene has CDR1 PRHDT and CDR2 FYEKMQ (reference sequence). J lost 5 bases, V lost 5 bases, and 10 bases had no gene match. This CDR3 comprises 18 residues. CDR3 loop: CASSPGTSGSPRTGELFF. The DNA of the CDR3 is TGTGCCAGCAGCCCTGGGACTAGCGGGAGCCCACGTACCGGGGAGCTGTTTTTT.

The chain recombines TRBV27 with TRBJ2-2; 9 nucleotides align to TRBD2. J gave up 5 bases and V 10 bases, and 8 bases lay outside the gene matches. The CDR3 runs to 14 residues. Germline V lookup: CDR1 MNHEY, CDR2 SMNVEV (reference sequence). The CDR3 protein is CATRGTSWTGELFF. The CDR3 coding sequence is TGTGCCACCAGGGGGACTAGCTGGACCGGGGAGCTGTTTTTT.

The chain is built from TRBV11-2 and TRBJ2-7; D not resolved. Trimming removed 5 bases at V and 6 bases at J, with 11 bases between. This CDR3 is built from 12 residues. Germline V gene lookup returns CDR1 SGHAT and CDR2 FQNNGV. The CDR3 sequence: CASSPWSGEQYF. DNA for the CDR3: TGTGCCAGCAGCCCCTGGTCGGGCGAGCAGTACTTC.

The chain carries TRBV29-1 and TRBJ2-1, with D perhaps being TRBD1 or TRBD2 (5 bases each). Trimming took 7 bases from V and 13 from J, leaving 14 bases between them. The CDR3 extends over 10 amino acids. From germline, CDR1 is SQVTM and CDR2 ANQGSEA. CDR3 sequence: CSAADGAQFF. For the CDR3, the DNA is TGCAGCGCCGCGGACGGGGCTCAGTTCTTC.